This TCR beta chain came from a study of cytomegalovirus exposure and HLA in healthy donors. The germline V gene has CDR1 SGHRS and CDR2 YFSETQ. The CDR3 extends over 16 amino acids. The ends lost 4 bases at V and 5 bases at J; junction bases unmatched: 9. Vbeta (60) and Jbeta (13) primers were used in the PCR. Clones were sequenced by immunoSEQ multiplex PCR, and TCRdb holds only the in-frame ones, with some missing. The table shows about 300,000 clones, with 86% occurring only once. The chain combines TRBV5-1 with TRBJ2-1; 10 bases fit TRBD2. This receptor was taken from a man aged 40-49 years in good health and CMV-seropositive. The sequencing sample was made of PBMCs. CDR3 nucleotide sequence: TGCGCCAGCAGCGCTCCTGGACTAGCGGATAACAATGAGCAGTTCTTC. Translated: CASSAPGLADNNEQFF.